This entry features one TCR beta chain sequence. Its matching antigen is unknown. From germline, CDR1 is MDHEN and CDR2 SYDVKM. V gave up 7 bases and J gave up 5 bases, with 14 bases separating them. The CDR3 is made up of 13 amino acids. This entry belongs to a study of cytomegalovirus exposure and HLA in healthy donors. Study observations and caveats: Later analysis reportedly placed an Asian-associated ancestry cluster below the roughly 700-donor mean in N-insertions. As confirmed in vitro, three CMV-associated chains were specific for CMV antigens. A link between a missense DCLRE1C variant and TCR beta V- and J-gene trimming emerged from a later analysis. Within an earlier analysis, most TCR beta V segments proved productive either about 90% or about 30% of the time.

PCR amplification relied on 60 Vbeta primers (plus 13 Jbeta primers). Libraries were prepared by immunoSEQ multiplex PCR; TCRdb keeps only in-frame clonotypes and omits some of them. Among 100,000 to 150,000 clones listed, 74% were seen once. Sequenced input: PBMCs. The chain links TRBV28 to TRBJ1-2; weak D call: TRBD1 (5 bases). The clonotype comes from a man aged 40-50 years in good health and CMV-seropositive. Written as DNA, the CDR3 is TGTGCCAGCACCATCGACAGACGTTATGGCTACACCTTC. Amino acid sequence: CASTIDRRYGYTF.